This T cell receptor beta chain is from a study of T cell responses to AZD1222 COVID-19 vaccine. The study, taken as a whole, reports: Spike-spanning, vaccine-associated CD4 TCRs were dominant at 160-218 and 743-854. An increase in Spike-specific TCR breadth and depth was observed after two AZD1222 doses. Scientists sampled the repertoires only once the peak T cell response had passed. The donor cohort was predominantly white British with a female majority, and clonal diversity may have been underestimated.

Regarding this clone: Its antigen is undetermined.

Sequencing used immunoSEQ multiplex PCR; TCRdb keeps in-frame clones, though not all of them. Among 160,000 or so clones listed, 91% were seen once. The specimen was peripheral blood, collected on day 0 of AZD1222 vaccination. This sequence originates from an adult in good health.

The CDR3 sequence: CAISLQLVGDEQYF. The CDR3 DNA reads TGTGCCATCAGCCTACAGTTGGTCGGGGACGAGCAGTACTTC. The V gene is TRBV10-3, the J gene TRBJ2-7; D may be TRBD2 (5 bases). The CDR3 sequence is 14 residues long. Trimming removed 6 bases from V and 5 bases from J, with 17 bases in between. The germline CDR1 and CDR2 sequences are ENHRY and SYGVKD.